The present TCR beta chain was sequenced within a study of low-dose radiotherapy and immunotherapy resistance in tumors. Overall study context: The fractionation for Cohort 1 was 0.5 Gy per fraction every 2 weeks, totaling 6.5 Gy. One day before radiation and immunotherapy, intravenous cyclophosphamide 200 mg/m2 was administered, with this repeated every two weeks. Every day for four cycles from cycle 1 day 1, patients took 300 mg of oral aspirin.

A remark on this clonotype: Possible read error: a much larger clone is one base away.

Gene-specific TRAV and TRBV primers were used for first-strand cDNA, covering alpha and beta chains. TCR amplification used roughly 21 PCR cycles, a constant-region primer and a V-primer adapter. With in vitro transcription, the isolated mRNA was amplified. TCRdb independently ran MiXCR on the reads; one entry per CDR3 protein. The table lists approximately 100,000 distinct CDR3 sequences, about 20% of them singletons, with 4.1% in the top ten. The sample's time point: after trial treatment. Treatment of the sample: LDRT plus nivolumab, ipilimumab, low-dose cyclophosphamide and aspirin (RACIN trial). This sequence was found in a male donor with prostate cancer. The input for sequencing was PBMCs, taken after low-dose radiotherapy plus immunotherapy.

For the CDR3, the DNA is TGTGCCAGTAGTATAGCCTCGGGACAGCAAGAGACCCAGTACTTC. Protein: CASSIASGQQETQYF. This rearrangement joins TRBV19 to TRBJ2-5; TRBD1 matches 7 bases. V lost 1 base, J lost 2 bases, and 4 bases stayed unmatched. The germline gives CDR1 LNHDA, CDR2 SQIVND (reference sequence). This CDR3 comprises 15 residues.